This T cell receptor beta chain was observed in a study of CD8 T cells in ankylosing spondylitis. The authors made TCR beta libraries by quantitative 5'-RACE with molecular barcodes. TCRdb re-called the 5' RACE reads through MiXCR, storing one row per CDR3 protein. The table records fewer than 400,000 distinct CDR3 sequences, about 20% of them present only once. General observations from the study: A TCR beta motif of roughly 8 highly homologous variants appeared characteristic of ankylosing spondylitis blood. Reportedly, disease-linked clones are significantly enriched in ankylosing spondylitis patients' matched synovial fluid. Clones that were linked to disease were CD8+ and were relatively rare in peripheral blood. In synovial fluid and blood from reactive arthritis, some motif variants were previously reported.

Comment on this clonotype: Its antigen is still unknown.

The receptor's source is a male donor with ankylosing spondylitis. Sequencing was performed on blood, either unsorted or a sorted T cell fraction (not recorded which).

CDR3 amino acids: CASSFGTGETDTQYF. In DNA, the CDR3 is TGTGCCAGCAGTTTCGGGACAGGGGAAACAGATACGCAGTATTTT. The chain couples TRBV6-2 or TRBV6-3 to TRBJ2-3; 10 bases fit TRBD1. Germline CDR1 reads MNHEY; CDR2 reads SVGEGT. Germline trimming cut 4 bases from V and 3 bases from J; bases unmatched to any gene: 4. The CDR3 covers 15 residues.